The 28 T cell receptor beta chains listed next were all sequenced from one sample in a study of blood T cell repertoires in COVID-19. Libraries were prepared by immunoSEQ multiplex PCR; TCRdb keeps only in-frame clonotypes and omits some of them. The table shows about 290,000 clones, with approximately 89% occurring only once. The specimen was peripheral blood. These receptors all come from a woman in her twenties or thirties with COVID-19, enrolled during active disease.

The chain recombines TRBV7-9 with TRBJ1-2; maybe TRBD1 (6 bases). V dropped 1 base and J dropped 4 bases, with 19 bases sitting between them. This CDR3 is built from 17 residues. Germline CDR1 is SEHNR and CDR2 is FQNEAQ (reference sequence). Here the CDR3 DNA reads TGTGCCAGCAGCTTAGACGCGGGGGACATCACCGTCTATGGCTACACCTTC. Translation: CASSLDAGDITVYGYTF.

CDR3 protein: CASSKQGNQPQHF. In nucleotides, the CDR3 is TGTGCCAGCAGTAAACAGGGTAATCAGCCCCAGCATTTT. The chain couples TRBV6-5 to TRBJ1-5, with a weak D call TRBD1 (6 bases). Trimming left V 5 bases short and J 4 bases short, with 9 bases between. The CDR3 contains 13 residues. The V gene's germline CDR1 is MNHEY and CDR2 SVGAGI.

This chain uses TRBV5-6 with TRBJ2-7, with D possibly being TRBD2 (5 bases). V lost 2 bases and J 2 bases, leaving 14 bases between the germline ends. Germline loops: CDR1 SGHDT, CDR2 YYEEEE. The CDR3 spans 15 residues. This CDR3 reads CASSFIEGTTYEQYF. The CDR3 DNA is TGTGCCAGCAGCTTTATCGAGGGAACGACCTACGAGCAGTACTTC.

The chain is built from TRBV29-1 and TRBJ2-1, with 9 bases that match TRBD2. The J segment lost 4 bases and the V segment lost 8 bases, leaving 9 bases of the junction unmatched. Germline lookup yields CDR1 SQVTM and CDR2 ANQGSEA. The CDR3 loop spans 14 amino acids. In DNA form, the CDR3 reads TGCAGCCCTGATAGCGGGGGACCGTACAATGAGCAGTTCTTC. Its protein is CSPDSGGPYNEQFF.

The gene calls are TRBV4-2 and TRBJ1-3, with D tentatively TRBD1 (5 bases). Germline-derived CDR1 and CDR2 are LGHNA and YNFKEQ. V was pared by 1 base and J by 2 bases, with 15 bases between. There are 17 residues in the CDR3. In DNA form, the CDR3 reads TGTGCCAGCAGCCAAGTGAAGGGGCAGGGCCCTGGAAACACCATATATTTT. Encoded protein: CASSQVKGQGPGNTIYF.

This clone has a single count. V usage is TRBV11-2 and J usage is TRBJ1-1, with 11 positions matching TRBD1. V shed 6 bases, J shed 8 bases, and the junction held 2 bases outside the gene matches. This CDR3 has 12 residues. Germline V gene data show CDR1 as SGHAT and CDR2 as FQNNGV. The CDR3 protein is CASRGQGVEAFF. For the CDR3, the DNA is TGTGCCAGCAGGGGACAGGGGGTGGAAGCTTTCTTT.

Details on this clone: The same CDR3 also results from other DNA sequences found in this sample. The CDR3 coding sequence is TGTGCCAGCAGTGAGAGGGGGCGGGATGGCTACACCTTC. Residues: CASSERGRDGYTF. The J gene is TRBJ1-2, the V gene TRBV6-1; the match to TRBD1 covers 7 bases. V lost 3 bases and J lost 6; bases outside the gene matches: 4. Germline CDR1 is MNHNS and CDR2 is SASEGT. This CDR3 is built from 13 residues.

This rearrangement joins TRBV11-2 to TRBJ2-6; D is unresolved. The CDR3 runs 15 residues. The germline V gene has CDR1 SGHAT and CDR2 FQNNGV. V gave up 5 bases and J gave up 0 bases, with 8 bases separating them. The CDR3 region is CASSAYNSGANVLTF. DNA for the CDR3: TGTGCCAGCAGCGCTTACAACTCTGGGGCCAACGTCCTGACTTTC. Using reference TRBV11-2 and TRBJ2-6 for the parts outside the CDR3, the full variable domain is EAGVAQSPRYKIIEKRQSVAFWCNPISGHATLYWYQQILGQGPKLLIQFQNNGVVDDSQLPKDRFSAERLKGVDSTLKIQPAKLEDSAVYLCASSAYNSGANVLTFGAGSRLTVL.

This clone was seen only once. V usage is TRBV7-8 and J usage is TRBJ2-5, with D uncertain. This CDR3 has 12 amino acids. V lost 5 bases and J lost 2, with 6 bases in between. Germline CDR1 is SGHVS and CDR2 is FQNEAQ. The CDR3 nucleotides are TGTGCCAGCAGCCCCCCTCAAGAGACCCAGTACTTC. Translation gives CASSPPQETQYF.

This chain connects TRBV19 to TRBJ2-1; 7 nucleotides agree with TRBD1. Germline loops: CDR1 LNHDA, CDR2 SQIVND (reference sequence). V trimming: 5 bases; J trimming: 0 bases; junction bases outside the gene matches: 10. This CDR3 is 17 amino acids long. The CDR3 nucleotides read TGTGCCAGTAGTCGAGGGGGCAGACCTAGCTCCTACAATGAGCAGTTCTTC. Protein sequence: CASSRGGRPSSYNEQFF.

The rearrangement joins TRBV30 to TRBJ1-2; D gene ambiguous. CDR1 GTSNPN and CDR2 SVGIG come from the germline V gene (reference sequence). V shed 0 bases and J shed 7 bases, with 9 bases lying between them. This CDR3 has 12 amino acids. DNA for the CDR3: TGTGCCTGGAGTGTTTCTGGCCGTGGCTACACCTTC. The encoded protein is CAWSVSGRGYTF.

The CDR3 nucleotides read TGTGCCAGCAGTTATTTCACAACTAACGCTGAAGCTTTCTTT. Translating gives CASSYFTTNAEAFF. The J gene is TRBJ1-1, the V gene TRBV27; D remains unclear. CDR1 MNHEY and CDR2 SMNVEV come from the germline V gene (reference sequence). This CDR3 spans 14 amino acids. V was trimmed by 4 bases and J by 6 bases, leaving 15 bases between them.

The V call is TRBV6-4, the J call TRBJ2-3; TRBD1 agrees at 7 bases. Trimming at V came to 10 bases and at J to 2 bases, leaving 6 bases not matched to a gene. The CDR3 has 13 amino acids. Germline assignment: CDR1 MRHNA and CDR2 SNTAGT. CDR3 nucleotide sequence: TGTGCCATCCGGGACAGACTCACAGATACGCAGTATTTT. Its protein product is CAIRDRLTDTQYF.

This clone was detected a few times. J is TRBJ1-1 and V is TRBV18, with 7 bases aligning to TRBD1. Losses at the gene ends were 1 base for V and 6 bases for J; bases not matched to a gene: 8. From germline, CDR1 is KGHSH and CDR2 LQKENI. CDR3 length: 15 amino acids. The CDR3 bases are TGTGCCAGCTCACCACGGCAGGGGGAGGTGCCTGAAGCTTTCTTT. Translation: CASSPRQGEVPEAFF.

This chain joins TRBV9 and TRBJ1-6; 10 bases line up with TRBD1. The CDR3 loop spans 14 amino acids. Per the germline V gene, CDR1 is SGDLS and CDR2 is YYNGEE. V shed 7 bases and J 10 bases; nucleotides not matched to a gene: 8. The CDR3 DNA sequence: TGTGCCAGCGGCCGTGGGACAGGGGAGTCACCCCTCCACTTT. Translated, it gives CASGRGTGESPLHF.

The chain has TRBV28 and TRBJ2-1, with TRBD2 matching 15 bases. CDR3 length equals 17 residues. Trimming took 3 bases from V and 5 from J; bases not matched to a gene: 5. CDR1 is MDHEN and CDR2 is SYDVKM in the germline V gene. In DNA, the CDR3 is TGTGCCAGCAGTTTGGGGACTAGCGGGGGGATGAACAATGAGCAGTTCTTC. This gives the protein CASSLGTSGGMNNEQFF.

The chain carries TRBV4-1 and TRBJ2-2; a weak D match, TRBD2 (6 bases). The CDR3 is 16 amino acids. Trimming took off 3 bases at V and 3 bases at J, with 14 bases between the two ends. Germline CDR1 MGHRA, CDR2 YSYEKL. The CDR3: CASSHAPGEYTGELFF. In nucleotides, the CDR3 is TGCGCCAGCAGCCACGCCCCGGGGGAATACACCGGGGAGCTGTTTTTT.

This clone was counted at least ten times. The gene calls are TRBV7-6 and TRBJ2-3; 8 nucleotides match TRBD1. Germline V lookup: CDR1 SGHVS, CDR2 FNYEAQ. CDR3 length: 17 residues. Trimming at V came to 5 bases and at J to 3 bases, leaving 13 bases not matched to a gene. CDR3 amino acids: CASSRGTGRVWTDTQYF. The CDR3 region has the DNA TGTGCCAGCAGCCGTGGGACAGGCCGCGTGTGGACAGATACGCAGTATTTT.

The chain uses TRBV6-2 or TRBV6-3 and TRBJ2-7; D perhaps matches TRBD1 (6 bases). This CDR3 is 14 amino acids long. CDR1 is MNHEY, CDR2 SVGEGT, per germline. V lost 5 bases and J 2 bases, leaving 13 bases between the germline ends. CDR3 sequence (DNA): TGTGCCAGCAGTCGCGAACAGGGCCCCTACGAGCAGTACTTC. It yields the protein CASSREQGPYEQYF.

J is TRBJ2-7 and V is TRBV7-2; 8 positions agree with TRBD2. Unmatched junction bases numbered 10, after V lost 2 bases and J lost 7 bases. The CDR3 contains 15 residues. The germline gives CDR1 SGHTA, CDR2 FQGNSA. CDR3 bases: TGTGCCAGCAGCTTACAAGCGGGGGACGAATTGGAGCAGTACTTC. This translates into CASSLQAGDELEQYF.

The J gene is TRBJ2-2, the V gene TRBV7-8, with a tentative D call TRBD1 (6 bases). The CDR3 is 13 residues long. CDR1 and CDR2 from the germline V gene are SGHVS and FQNEAQ. V was clipped by 2 bases and J by 5 bases, with 6 bases between them. The DNA for the CDR3 is TGTGCCAGCAGCTTAACAGGGACCGGGGAGCTGTTTTTT. It specifies CASSLTGTGELFF.

The V call is TRBV13, the J call TRBJ1-1; D is unresolved. This CDR3 region has 16 residues. The germline gives CDR1 PRHDT, CDR2 FYEKMQ (reference sequence). Trimming took off 5 bases at V and 1 base at J, with 17 bases between the two ends. This chain's CDR3 is CASSPRNRSPNTEAFF. The CDR3 DNA is TGTGCCAGCAGCCCTAGGAATCGGAGCCCGAACACTGAAGCTTTCTTT.

The V call is TRBV5-1, the J call TRBJ2-1; TRBD1 aligns across 9 bases. The CDR3 is 16 residues long. CDR1 is SGHRS, CDR2 YFSETQ, per germline. V shed 3 bases, J shed 3 bases, and the junction held 7 bases outside the gene matches. Here the CDR3 DNA reads TGCGCCAGCAGCTCCCGGGGACAGGGAAACTACAATGAGCAGTTCTTC. Its translation: CASSSRGQGNYNEQFF.

The count of this clone is one. The V and J genes are TRBV27 and TRBJ2-7; TRBD1 matches 10 bases. CDR3 length: 16 residues. Trimming cost V 2 bases and J 2 bases; bases outside gene matches: 6. The V gene's germline CDR1 is MNHEY and CDR2 SMNVEV (reference sequence). CDR3 region: CASSLTPGTGAYEQYF. The DNA of the CDR3 is TGTGCCAGCAGTTTAACCCCCGGGACAGGGGCCTACGAGCAGTACTTC.

The rearrangement uses TRBV21-1 and TRBJ2-1; TRBD1, the table's D call, lacks a check against the DNA. TRBV21-1 is recorded as a pseudogene. The CDR3 spans 17 residues. CDR3 protein: CASSKSFETVSYNEQFF. CDR3 DNA sequence: TGTGCCAGCAGCAAAAGTTTCGAAACAGTCTCCTACAATGAGCAGTTCTTC.

The chain couples TRBV9 to TRBJ2-2; the D is unclear. This CDR3 region has 14 residues. Trimming took 0 bases from V and 10 from J, leaving 13 bases between them. In germline, CDR1 is SGDLS, CDR2 YYNGEE. The CDR3 DNA follows: TGTGCCAGCAGCGTAGTCCCCGGGTCCGCGGAGCTGTTTTTT. It is translated as CASSVVPGSAELFF.

This chain uses TRBV19 with TRBJ1-3, with a tentative D call TRBD1 (6 bases). There are 14 residues in the CDR3. V lost 9 bases and J 4 bases, leaving 16 bases between the germline ends. Germline-derived CDR1 and CDR2 are LNHDA and SQIVND (reference sequence). CDR3 sequence reads: CASRDRSSGNTIYF. The CDR3 coding sequence is TGTGCCAGCAGAGACAGGTCTTCCGGAAACACCATATATTTT.

The chain links TRBV13 to TRBJ2-7; 7 bases agree with TRBD1. Trimming cost V 4 bases and J 0 bases; bases outside gene matches: 12. Germline V gene lookup returns CDR1 PRHDT and CDR2 FYEKMQ (reference sequence). The CDR3 loop spans 17 amino acids. CDR3 DNA sequence: TGTGCCAGCAGCTCGGCCCTGAGACAGGGAAGCTCCTACGAGCAGTACTTC. Encoded protein: CASSSALRQGSSYEQYF.